This TCR beta chain originates from a study of shared clonotypes between healthy human individuals. Study-wide results and caveats: About 5% of naive CD4 clonotypes were shared across a few donors. Limitation of the genetic and exposure-history diversity represented came from the few donors.

Trimming took off 1 base at V and 6 bases at J, with 9 bases between the two ends. The CDR3 sequence is 13 residues long. Germline V gene lookup returns CDR1 LNHDA and CDR2 SQIVND (reference sequence). Worth noting for this clone: Its specificity is not known.

Assay execution took place at the deep level. Original methodology: Filtering differed for immunoSEQ, which gave only junction sequences without quality scores. The assay was immunoSEQ multiplex PCR, and TCRdb's table has in-frame clones only and misses some. V, J and clone size derive from that table, while D and trimming were established from the DNA sequence. The top ten hold about 1.5% of the sample, which has roughly 1 million clones, 75% seen once. The receptor comes from a man between 18 and 29 years old in good health. The sample comprised memory CD4+ T cells sorted from blood. The subset here: CD45RA-negative fraction. The chain uses TRBV19 and TRBJ2-5; D might be TRBD1 (6 bases). DNA for the CDR3: TGTGCCAGTAGTATAGGAGGGGGAAAGACCCAGTACTTC. It codes for CASSIGGGKTQYF.